These 23 T cell receptor beta chains were sequenced from one sample in a study of beta chain features in type 1 diabetes. The investigators reverse transcribed all of the isolated RNA, so they sequenced expressed TCRB transcripts. The table came from immunoSEQ multiplex PCR; TCRdb's copy has only in-frame clones and leaves some out. Of about 340,000 clones listed, 7% to 9% are singletons. Sequencing used central memory CD4+ T cells from blood. The receptors here all came from a woman between 18 and 29 years old in good health.

This clone has only a few counts. The V call is TRBV4-3, the J call TRBJ1-1, with TRBD1 as a possible D gene (6 bases). CDR3 length: 12 amino acids. Germline CDR1 is LGHNA and CDR2 is YSLEER. Trimming removed 0 bases from V and 9 bases from J, with 8 bases in between. The CDR3 bases are TGCGCCAGCAGCCAAGAAACAGGGCAAGCTTTCTTT. It yields the protein CASSQETGQAFF.

This clone was seen a few times. The chain links TRBV7-2 to TRBJ2-3, with D maybe TRBD2 (6 bases). The V end was cut by 1 base, the J end by 4 bases, with 12 bases between. The germline CDR1 and CDR2 sequences are SGHTA and FQGNSA. The CDR3 is 15 amino acids. The CDR3 is CASSLVAGKADTQYF. CDR3 DNA sequence: TGTGCCAGCAGCTTAGTTGCGGGAAAAGCAGATACGCAGTATTTT.

This clone was counted between two and nine times. The chain combines TRBV7-9 with TRBJ1-2; the D gene is possibly TRBD1 (6 bases). V was trimmed by 5 bases and J by 5 bases, leaving 15 bases between them. This CDR3 comprises 14 residues. CDR1 and CDR2 from the germline V gene are SEHNR and FQNEAQ (reference sequence). This CDR3 is CASSQGTGWYGYTF. The CDR3 DNA reads as TGTGCCAGCAGCCAGGGAACAGGGTGGTATGGCTACACCTTC.

This clone was counted many times. The rearrangement uses TRBV27 and TRBJ2-7; TRBD1 might be the D (5 bases). CDR3 size: 14 residues. V was clipped by 4 bases and J by 4 bases, with 14 bases between them. CDR1 and CDR2 (germline): MNHEY, SMNVEV (reference sequence). CDR3 loop: CASSSKGWGYEQYF. The DNA of the CDR3 is TGTGCCAGCAGTTCGAAGGGGTGGGGATACGAGCAGTACTTC.

This sequence joins TRBV4-2 and TRBJ1-4; TRBD1 is a possible D gene (6 bases). V lost 2 bases and J lost 4, with 11 bases in between. Germline V gene lookup returns CDR1 LGHNA and CDR2 YNFKEQ. The CDR3 length is 15 residues. CDR3: CASSQPGHSNEKLFF. The CDR3 nucleotides read TGTGCCAGCAGCCAACCGGGACACAGTAATGAAAAACTGTTTTTT.

V gene TRBV4-3 combines with J gene TRBJ2-1, with D maybe TRBD2 (6 bases). CDR1 and CDR2 (germline): LGHNA, YSLEER. This CDR3 spans 18 amino acids. The V gene lost 2 bases and the J gene lost 6 bases, with 23 bases spanning the gap. The CDR3 loop is CASSQKPVAEWSTNEQFF. As DNA, the CDR3 is TGCGCCAGCAGCCAAAAACCGGTAGCGGAGTGGTCGACCAATGAGCAGTTCTTC.

V and J are TRBV7-2 and TRBJ2-7; 8 bases agree with TRBD1. V trimming: 4 bases; J trimming: 2 bases; junction bases outside the gene matches: 4. In germline, CDR1 is SGHTA, CDR2 FQGNSA. CDR3 length: 14 residues. The CDR3 here is CASSYQGATYEQYF. As DNA, the CDR3 is TGTGCCAGCAGCTATCAGGGGGCTACCTACGAGCAGTACTTC.

V usage is TRBV28 and J usage is TRBJ2-7; TRBD1 matches at 9 bases. Germline V gene lookup returns CDR1 MDHEN and CDR2 SYDVKM. The CDR3 covers 16 residues. The ends lost 4 bases at V and 9 bases at J; junction bases unmatched: 16. DNA of the CDR3: TGTGCCAGCAGTTCCGCTGGGAGGACAGGGGTTAATCGGCAGTACTTC. Its translation is CASSSAGRTGVNRQYF.

This chain joins TRBV28 and TRBJ1-2; D is perhaps TRBD1 (6 bases). This CDR3 is built from 15 residues. The V gene's germline CDR1 is MDHEN and CDR2 SYDVKM. The V gene lost 3 bases and the J gene lost 2 bases, with 13 bases spanning the gap. CDR3 loop: CASSFGKTGNYGYTF. The CDR3 bases are TGTGCCAGCAGTTTTGGGAAAACAGGGAACTATGGCTACACCTTC.

This clone was seen a few times. The chain joins TRBV27 to TRBJ2-7; 9 bases align to TRBD2. Trimming cost V 5 bases and J 2 bases; bases outside gene matches: 4. This CDR3 has 14 amino acids. Germline-derived CDR1 and CDR2 are MNHEY and SMNVEV (reference sequence). CDR3 loop: CASSGSGSPYEQYF. Written as DNA, the CDR3 is TGTGCCAGCAGTGGTAGCGGGAGCCCCTACGAGCAGTACTTC.

This clone has a handful of counts. The J gene is TRBJ2-1, the V gene TRBV15; 7 nucleotides match TRBD2. The V gene's germline CDR1 is LNHNV and CDR2 YYDKDF (reference sequence). Trimming took 0 bases from V and 4 from J; bases not matched to a gene: 6. The CDR3 covers 16 residues. Written as DNA, the CDR3 is TGTGCCACCAGCAGAGAGATAGGACTAGGGTACAATGAGCAGTTCTTC. Its translation is CATSREIGLGYNEQFF.

This clone was counted a few times. The V gene is TRBV6-1, the J gene TRBJ2-1; D remains unclear. Germline V gene data show CDR1 as MNHNS and CDR2 as SASEGT. CDR3 length: 11 residues. V gave up 8 bases and J gave up 4 bases, with 6 bases separating them. In DNA form, the CDR3 reads TGTGCCAGCGGGGTTTACAATGAGCAGTTCTTC. Translation gives CASGVYNEQFF.

V gene TRBV6-6 combines with J gene TRBJ2-7; 7 bases are a match to TRBD2. Germline assignment: CDR1 MNHNY and CDR2 SVGAGI (reference sequence). V shed 0 bases, J shed 3 bases, and the junction held 5 bases outside the gene matches. There are 15 residues in the CDR3. CDR3 in amino acids: CASSYSAGASYEQYF. CDR3 bases: TGTGCCAGCAGTTACTCTGCGGGAGCTAGCTACGAGCAGTACTTC.

This clone was recorded at least ten times. The chain joins TRBV7-2 to TRBJ2-5, with 8 bases that match TRBD1. The CDR3 runs to 15 residues. Germline assignment: CDR1 SGHTA and CDR2 FQGNSA. Trimming at V came to 5 bases and at J to 3 bases, leaving 8 bases not matched to a gene. CDR3 coding DNA: TGTGCCAGCAGCCGAACTATGACAGGGGAAGAGACCCAGTACTTC. It translates to CASSRTMTGEETQYF.

V gene TRBV5-1 combines with J gene TRBJ1-2; D uncertain. Trimming shortened V by 1 base and J by 1 base, and 11 bases separated the two germline ends. The CDR3 consists of 15 residues. Germline loops: CDR1 SGHRS, CDR2 YFSETQ. CDR3 amino acids: CASSLTAGFNYGYTF. CDR3 sequence (DNA): TGCGCCAGCAGCTTGACCGCGGGATTTAACTATGGCTACACCTTC.

This clone has just a few counts. Other DNA sequences within the sample encode an identical CDR3. The rearrangement joins TRBV7-9 to TRBJ1-5; tentative D call: TRBD1 (6 bases). The V gene's germline CDR1 is SEHNR and CDR2 FQNEAQ (reference sequence). Trimming left V 4 bases short and J 3 bases short, with 10 bases between. This CDR3 contains 14 residues. CDR3 amino acids: CASSSQGNNQPQHF. CDR3 sequence (DNA): TGTGCCAGCAGCTCACAGGGTAACAATCAGCCCCAGCATTTT.

The genes are TRBV6-5 and TRBJ1-2, with 11 positions matching TRBD1. The CDR3 has 15 amino acids. J lost 3 bases, V lost 1 base, and 1 base had no gene match. Germline CDR1 reads MNHEY; CDR2 reads SVGAGI. CDR3 amino acids: CASSYLGQGDYGYTF. CDR3 nucleotide sequence: TGTGCCAGCAGTTACTTGGGACAGGGGGACTATGGCTACACCTTC.

This clone was recorded at least ten times. A junction boundary mismatches the germline segment, possibly from a read error. The chain combines TRBV4-2 with TRBJ2-1; 8 bases agree with TRBD2. The CDR3 length is 15 residues. Germline V gene sequence: CDR1 LGHNA, CDR2 YNFKEQ. CDR3: CASSQASGSFNEQFF. The CDR3 DNA reads TGTGCCAGCAGCCAAGCTAGCGGGTCCTTCAATGAGCAGTTCTTC.

This clone was counted between two and nine times. V is TRBV4-1 and J is TRBJ1-4; 9 bases are a match to TRBD1. Trimming cost V 1 base and J 7 bases; bases outside gene matches: 4. Germline loops: CDR1 MGHRA, CDR2 YSYEKL. The CDR3 has 15 amino acids. CDR3 loop: CASSQVGQGFEKLFF. In DNA, the CDR3 is TGCGCCAGCAGCCAAGTCGGACAGGGGTTTGAAAAACTGTTTTTT.

This rearrangement joins TRBV5-1 to TRBJ2-7; TRBD1 matches at 8 bases. With 0 bases clipped from V and 8 bases from J, the junction kept 10 bases outside the gene matches. The CDR3 contains 15 residues. The germline gives CDR1 SGHRS, CDR2 YFSETQ. CDR3 nucleotide sequence: TGCGCCAGCAGCTTGGACCCACAGGGGGAACCAAAGCAGTACTTC. Translating it yields CASSLDPQGEPKQYF.

The chain employs TRBV7-8 and TRBJ2-5; TRBD1 matches at 9 bases. V lost 3 bases, J lost 8 bases, and 10 bases stayed unmatched. Germline V CDR1 and CDR2: SGHVS, FQNEAQ. CDR3 length: 15 amino acids. The DNA of the CDR3 is TGTGCCAGCAGCTTTGGGACAGGGAGGGTTGGCACCCAGTACTTC. It encodes CASSFGTGRVGTQYF. The full variable domain, with the rest looked up from reference TRBV7-8 and TRBJ2-5, is GAGVSQSPRYKVAKRGQDVALRCDPISGHVSLFWYQQALGQGPEFLTYFQNEAQLDKSGLPSDRFFAERPEGSVSTLKIQRTQQEDSAVYLCASSFGTGRVGTQYFGPGTRLLVL.

In this sample, this clone turned up a few times. The genes are TRBV19 and TRBJ2-1; 9 bases align to TRBD2. The V gene's germline CDR1 is LNHDA and CDR2 SQIVND (reference sequence). CDR3 size: 16 residues. With 3 bases clipped from V and 7 bases from J, the junction kept 10 bases outside the gene matches. The CDR3 region is CASSIRLAGIRNEQFF. The CDR3 DNA sequence: TGTGCCAGTAGTATCCGGCTAGCGGGAATTAGAAATGAGCAGTTCTTC.

This clone has just a few counts. Here the CDR3 reads CASSRLAGGTHEQYF. CDR3 sequence (DNA): TGTGCCAGCAGCCGCTTAGCGGGAGGGACCCACGAGCAGTACTTC. The chain links TRBV7-2 to TRBJ2-7; TRBD2 matches at 11 bases. V lost 5 bases to trimming and J lost 5 bases; unmatched junction nucleotides: 8. This CDR3 has 15 residues. Germline V lookup: CDR1 SGHTA, CDR2 FQGNSA.